These T cell receptor beta chains were read from a single sample in a study of vaccination and CD4 T cells after COVID-19. The antigens of these receptors remain unknown. TCRdb reanalysed the PCR reads using MiXCR and keeps one entry per CDR3 protein. The sample shows about 23,000 distinct CDR3 sequences, 43% of them seen only once. This specimen consisted of CD4+ T cells from blood, cultured in vitro, obtained about 7 months after SARS-CoV-2 vaccination. Receptor source: a human donor who had recovered from COVID-19. Each CDR3 is given with its conserved first and last residue. The order of the fields is J gene, clone size, D gene, V gene, CDR3 protein, CDR3 DNA. The D gene is left open where the match is weak. Where a row states a size, it is once, few, many or the class of an expanded clone; other rows omit it.

>TRBJ2-3|.|TRBD2|TRBV6-1
CASSELAGGPDTQYF
TGTGCCAGCAGTGAACTAGCGGGAGGGCCAGATACGCAGTATTTT
>TRBJ2-1|few|TRBD2|TRBV20-1
CSALKLATEQFF
TGCAGTGCTCTCAAACTAGCGACTGAGCAGTTCTTC
>TRBJ1-2|once|.|TRBV7-9
CASSLLQALNYGYTF
TGTGCCAGCAGCTTACTCCAGGCCCTTAACTATGGCTACACCTTC
>TRBJ2-7|.|.|TRBV4-2
CASSQDGRAQYF
TGTGCCAGCAGCCAAGATGGGCGAGCGCAGTACTTC
>TRBJ2-1|.|.|TRBV6-5
CASSYSIGYYNEQFF
TGTGCCAGCAGTTACTCGATAGGGTACTACAATGAGCAGTTCTTC
>TRBJ2-1|.|.|TRBV27
CASWDASGNYNEQFF
TGTGCCAGCTGGGACGCCTCAGGGAACTACAATGAGCAGTTCTTC
>TRBJ1-4|.|.|TRBV15
CATSGRGGVANEKLFF
TGTGCCACCAGCGGGAGGGGAGGGGTGGCTAATGAAAAACTGTTTTTT
>TRBJ1-5|few|TRBD1|TRBV20-1
CSAGGQVDQPQHF
TGCAGTGCGGGGGGACAGGTCGATCAGCCCCAGCATTTT
>TRBJ1-1|once|.|TRBV7-9
CASSFFQENTEAFF
TGTGCCAGCAGTTTCTTTCAGGAGAACACTGAAGCTTTCTTT
>TRBJ1-3|.|.|TRBV20-1
CSARKGTDTIYF
TGCAGTGCTAGAAAGGGTACGGACACCATATATTTT
>TRBJ2-7|.|.|TRBV7-2
CASSLAGSGSSYEQYF
TGTGCCAGCAGCTTAGCAGGGTCGGGGTCCTCCTACGAGCAGTACTTC
>TRBJ2-3|.|.|TRBV19
CASSMTGGRADTQYF
TGTGCCAGTAGTATGACAGGTGGGAGGGCAGATACGCAGTATTTT
>TRBJ1-1|few|.|TRBV6-1
CASTRGTEAFF
TGTGCCAGCACAAGGGGCACTGAAGCTTTCTTT
>TRBJ2-4|.|.|TRBV28
CASSLAATGTIQYF
TGTGCCAGCAGTTTAGCGGCGACAGGAACCATTCAGTACTTC
>TRBJ2-3|.|.|TRBV10-3
CAISDLNDDTQYF
TGTGCCATCAGTGACCTAAATGATGATACGCAGTATTTT
>TRBJ1-5|.|.|TRBV2
CASSFSRSEPQHF
TGTGCCAGCAGTTTCTCCCGATCGGAGCCCCAGCATTTT
>TRBJ1-3|.|TRBD1|TRBV7-2
CASSLGQGSDTIYF
TGTGCCAGCAGCCTGGGACAGGGGAGCGACACCATATATTTT
>TRBJ2-7|.|.|TRBV6-1
CASSQGRDGRQQYF
TGTGCCAGCAGTCAGGGACGGGACGGGCGACAGCAGTACTTC
>TRBJ1-1|.|TRBD1|TRBV20-1
CSAPARGRRTEAFF
TGCAGTGCTCCCGCCAGGGGGCGCCGGACTGAAGCTTTCTTT
>TRBJ1-5|.|.|TRBV24-1
CATSDAQGLNTYSNQPQHF
TGTGCCACCAGTGACGCACAGGGCCTCAACACCTATAGCAATCAGCCCCAGCATTTT
>TRBJ1-1|.|.|TRBV28
CASGPLGGGTEAFF
TGTGCCAGCGGGCCACTCGGGGGAGGAACTGAAGCTTTCTTT
>TRBJ2-2|.|.|TRBV20-1
CSVMEMNTGELFF
TGCAGTGTGATGGAGATGAACACCGGGGAGCTGTTTTTT